Each of the 19 T cell receptor beta chains below was sequenced from the same sample in a study of blood T cell repertoires in COVID-19. Method: immunoSEQ multiplex PCR; TCRdb's copy keeps in-frame clones and lacks some. This repertoire shows about 63,000 clones, 65% to 80% found once; its top ten account for over 25%. The sequenced sample consisted of peripheral blood. These receptor sequences come from a human donor in a cohort sampled during active COVID-19.

This sequence joins TRBV21-1 and TRBJ2-7; the DNA was not compared with TRBD1, the D call given in the table. TRBV21-1 is assigned pseudogene status. The CDR3 consists of 9 residues. Written as DNA, the CDR3 is TGTGCCAGAGGACAGGGGGGCTACTTC. Its translation: CARGQGGYF.

V gene TRBV11-2 combines with J gene TRBJ2-7, with 7 nucleotides matching TRBD1. Per germline, CDR1 SGHAT and CDR2 FQNNGV. Germline trimming cut 5 bases from V and 3 bases from J; bases unmatched to any gene: 7. The CDR3 runs 14 residues. The CDR3 coding sequence is TGTGCCAGCAGCCGCCGGGACAGCAACTACGAGCAGTACTTC. Its protein product is CASSRRDSNYEQYF.

This clone has a single count. The gene calls are TRBV19 and TRBJ1-4; 7 bases are shared with TRBD1. Per the germline V gene, CDR1 is LNHDA and CDR2 is SQIVND (reference sequence). The CDR3 is made up of 15 amino acids. The V and J ends lost 7 bases and 7 bases, in that order; junction bases with no gene match: 12. The CDR3 here is CASKARGRRSEKLFF. The CDR3 coding sequence is TGTGCCAGTAAGGCCAGGGGGAGGCGGAGTGAAAAACTGTTTTTT.

The chain uses TRBV5-1 and TRBJ2-5; D unclear. The CDR3 consists of 13 residues. The V and J ends lost 1 base and 0 bases respectively, with 4 bases between them. Germline CDR1 is SGHRS and CDR2 is YFSETQ. The CDR3: CASSLTDQETQYF. CDR3 coding DNA: TGCGCCAGCAGCTTGACGGACCAAGAGACCCAGTACTTC.

A remark on this clone: Compared with germline, one end of the junction differs, possibly owing to a read error. This chain uses TRBV29-1 with TRBJ1-1, with a tentative D call TRBD1 (6 bases). CDR1 is SQVTM, CDR2 ANQGSEA, per germline. The CDR3 runs 14 residues. CDR3 coding DNA: TGCAGCGTTTCCAACAGGGAGAGGAACGCTGAAGCTTTCTTT. Its translation: CSVSNRERNAEAFF.

The chain employs TRBV28 and TRBJ2-7; TRBD1 might be the D (6 bases). The CDR3 runs to 15 residues. Trimming removed 3 bases from V and 1 base from J, with 13 bases in between. The germline V gene has CDR1 MDHEN and CDR2 SYDVKM. In DNA form, the CDR3 reads TGTGCCAGCAGTTTTGCAGGGGACCTTTCCTACGAGCAGTACTTC. Translation gives CASSFAGDLSYEQYF.

The chain couples TRBV14 to TRBJ1-2; 7 positions agree with TRBD1. The CDR3 has 15 residues. Germline V gene lookup returns CDR1 SGHDN and CDR2 FVKESK. V lost 4 bases, J lost 0 bases, and 5 bases stayed unmatched. The CDR3 loop reads CASSPTGLPNYGYTF. The CDR3 DNA is TGTGCCAGCAGCCCGACAGGGCTTCCTAACTATGGCTACACCTTC.

The chain combines TRBV25-1 with TRBJ2-2, with a weak D call TRBD2 (6 bases). This CDR3 comprises 14 residues. V was trimmed by 1 base and J by 5 bases, leaving 8 bases between them. Germline V lookup: CDR1 MGHDK, CDR2 SYGVNS. The CDR3 loop reads CASSESSGTGELFF. The CDR3 coding sequence is TGTGCCAGCAGTGAATCCAGCGGGACCGGGGAGCTGTTTTTT.

This clone was detected only once. The chain joins TRBV12-5 to TRBJ2-7; the D gene is possibly TRBD1 (5 bases). This CDR3 contains 13 residues. Between the trimmed V and J ends, which lost 8 bases and 3 bases, there was a span of 14 bases. Germline CDR1 is LGHNT and CDR2 is FRNRAP. Here the CDR3 DNA reads TGTGCTAGTTCGGCAGGGCGAATCTACGAGCAGTACTTC. Its protein is CASSAGRIYEQYF.

The chain uses TRBV4-3 and TRBJ2-2; possibly TRBD2 for D (6 bases). Trimming cost V 0 bases and J 5 bases, with 16 bases left between them. Germline V gene lookup returns CDR1 LGHNA and CDR2 YSLEER. The CDR3 consists of 17 residues. The CDR3 DNA follows: TGCGCCAGCAGCCAAGATCTTGGCGGGGTGGATACCGGGGAGCTGTTTTTT. It is translated as CASSQDLGGVDTGELFF.

The rearrangement links TRBV18 to TRBJ2-5, with a weak D call TRBD1 (5 bases). V was cut by 2 bases and J by 2 bases, with 12 bases left in between. Germline assignment: CDR1 KGHSH and CDR2 LQKENI. CDR3 length: 15 residues. The CDR3 DNA reads as TGTGCCAGCTCACCATCGAGACAGCCTCAAGAGACCCAGTACTTC. This encodes CASSPSRQPQETQYF.

This clone has only a few counts. The chain couples TRBV7-3 to TRBJ1-2, with D tentatively TRBD1 (5 bases). CDR1 and CDR2 (germline): SGHTA, FQGTGA. This CDR3 has 13 amino acids. V lost 2 bases and J lost 8, with 12 bases in between. CDR3 nucleotides: TGTGCCAGCAGCTTATCCCCGGGGGAAGGCTACACCTTC. This sequence encodes CASSLSPGEGYTF. Together with reference TRBV7-3 and TRBJ1-2, the CDR3 gives the full variable domain: GAGVSQTPSNKVTEKGKYVELRCDPISGHTALYWYRQSLGQGPEFLIYFQGTGAADDSGLPNDRFFAVRPEGSVSTLKIQRTERGDSAVYLCASSLSPGEGYTFGSGTRLTVV.

The rearrangement links TRBV9 to TRBJ1-5; D is possibly TRBD1 (6 bases). Trimming left V 0 bases short and J 3 bases short, with 10 bases between. The CDR3 has 15 amino acids. CDR1 and CDR2 (germline): SGDLS, YYNGEE. The CDR3 nucleotides are TGTGCCAGCAGCGTAGGAGGGGGAGTCAATCAGCCCCAGCATTTT. Protein product: CASSVGGGVNQPQHF.

J is TRBJ1-1 and V is TRBV5-1; a weak D match, TRBD1 (5 bases). The CDR3 covers 15 residues. V lost 6 bases to trimming and J lost 1 base, with 16 bases between them. Germline loops: CDR1 SGHRS, CDR2 YFSETQ. The CDR3 coding sequence is TGCGCCAGCAACCCCTGGGGGGGAACGAACACTGAAGCTTTCTTT. Amino acids: CASNPWGGTNTEAFF.

CDR3 nucleotide sequence: TGCGCCAGCAGCTTCCGACAGGGGGCGAGTGGCTACACCTTC. Translation: CASSFRQGASGYTF. This rearrangement joins TRBV5-1 to TRBJ1-2; TRBD1 agrees at 10 bases. V lost 2 bases, J lost 7 bases, and 5 bases stayed unmatched. The germline V gene has CDR1 SGHRS and CDR2 YFSETQ. The CDR3 covers 14 residues.

This clone was recorded a few times. The chain recombines TRBV30 with TRBJ2-7, with TRBD1 matching over 8 bases. The ends lost 3 bases at V and 7 bases at J; junction bases unmatched: 11. The CDR3 is 14 residues long. CDR1 is GTSNPN, CDR2 SVGIG, per germline (reference sequence). The CDR3, as DNA: TGTGCCTGGAGCCGTAGGACAGGGCCCGTGGAGCAGTACTTC. Translation: CAWSRRTGPVEQYF.

This rearrangement joins TRBV5-1 to TRBJ1-1, with D unresolved. The CDR3 runs to 13 residues. Germline V gives CDR1 SGHRS, CDR2 YFSETQ. V was shortened by 0 bases and J by 1 base, with 4 bases between the two germline ends. CDR3 in amino acids: CASSLDTNTEAFF. CDR3 DNA sequence: TGCGCCAGCAGCTTGGACACGAACACTGAAGCTTTCTTT.

V gene TRBV7-2 combines with J gene TRBJ2-1, with TRBD2 matching 8 bases. J gave up 2 bases and V 3 bases, and 3 bases lay outside the gene matches. The CDR3 runs to 15 residues. Germline V gene lookup returns CDR1 SGHTA and CDR2 FQGNSA. This CDR3 reads CASSFPGGPYNEQFF. The CDR3 coding sequence is TGTGCCAGCAGCTTCCCGGGAGGGCCCTACAATGAGCAGTTCTTC.

The genes are TRBV12-3 or TRBV12-4 and TRBJ2-7, with D tentatively TRBD1 (5 bases). V was shortened by 3 bases and J by 0 bases, with 6 bases between the two germline ends. CDR3 length equals 13 residues. The CDR3 coding sequence is TGTGCCAGCAGTTTCGGACACTCCTACGAGCAGTACTTC. Its translation is CASSFGHSYEQYF.